This T cell receptor (beta chain) was recovered during a study of blood T cell repertoires in COVID-19. Study at large: Collection of acute and convalescent COVID-19 samples took place in the United States, Italy and Spain. In each case, the material was cDNA or gDNA derived from T cells, B-cell-depleted T cells, or PBMCs.

As processed by the authors: Counts of nucleated cells, estimated from reference gene primer amplification, were obtained. The method was immunoSEQ multiplex PCR; TCRdb's version includes in-frame clones alone and lacks a portion of them. The V and J calls and the clone size are those of that table, but D and trimming were determined from the DNA. The sample contains tens of thousands of clones, approximately 93% of which appear only once. Looked up from germline, CDR1 is SGHAT and CDR2 is FQNNGV. The CDR3 is 14 amino acids. V lost 5 bases to trimming and J lost 10 bases; unmatched junction nucleotides: 8.

The receptor comes from a male donor with active COVID-19. The rearrangement links TRBV11-2 to TRBJ1-3, with 10 bases aligning to TRBD1. The specimen sequenced was peripheral blood. The CDR3 spells CASSRQGQGVTIYF. The CDR3 DNA is TGTGCCAGCAGCCGTCAAGGACAGGGGGTAACCATATATTTT.